The clone carrying this T cell receptor (beta chain) was counted ten times or more. Antigen unknown. Each CDR3 protein gets one entry after TCRdb re-called the multiplex PCR reads with MiXCR. The sample holds some 100,000 distinct CDR3 sequences, 21% seen once. The sample belongs to a study of breast tumors, draining lymph nodes, adjacent tissues. Study-wide results and limits: Compared with basal-like, luminal-like tumors shared significantly more repertoire with nontumor tissue. Compared with lymph nodes, tumors were less diverse; compared with nontumor tissue, more.

The lymph nodes were axillary draining lymph nodes from breast cancer patients. In germline, CDR1 is MNHEY, CDR2 SMNVEV (reference sequence). There are 15 residues in the CDR3. Trimming at V came to 4 bases and at J to 5 bases, leaving 2 bases not matched to a gene. This receptor was obtained from a female donor with breast cancer. Some clones in this sample may be carry-over from other donors' samples. Sequencing used axillary lymph node tissue. The chain couples TRBV27 to TRBJ2-5; 15 bases are a match to TRBD2. The CDR3 nucleotides are TGTGCCAGCAGTTGGGGGACTAGCGGGAGGGAGACCCAGTACTTC. This gives the protein CASSWGTSGRETQYF.